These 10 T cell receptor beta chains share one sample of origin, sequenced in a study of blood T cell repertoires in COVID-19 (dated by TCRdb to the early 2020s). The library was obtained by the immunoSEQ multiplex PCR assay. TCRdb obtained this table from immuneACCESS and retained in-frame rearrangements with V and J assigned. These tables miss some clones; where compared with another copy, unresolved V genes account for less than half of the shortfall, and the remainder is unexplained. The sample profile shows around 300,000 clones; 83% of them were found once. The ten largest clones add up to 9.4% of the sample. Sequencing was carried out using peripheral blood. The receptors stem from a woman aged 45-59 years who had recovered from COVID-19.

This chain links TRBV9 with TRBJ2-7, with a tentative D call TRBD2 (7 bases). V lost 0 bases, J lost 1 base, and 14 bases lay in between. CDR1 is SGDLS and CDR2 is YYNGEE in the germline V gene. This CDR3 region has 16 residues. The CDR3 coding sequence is TGTGCCAGCAGCGTAGGTACAGGGAGGGAGTCCTACGAGCAGTACTTC. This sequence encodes CASSVGTGRESYEQYF.

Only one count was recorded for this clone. CDR3 loop: CASSPGTGRETQYF. The CDR3 nucleotides are TGTGCCAGCAGCCCCGGGACAGGGAGAGAGACCCAGTACTTC. The chain uses TRBV7-7 and TRBJ2-5; 9 bases match TRBD1. The trim removed 5 bases at V and 4 bases at J, leaving 5 bases unmatched. This CDR3 region has 14 residues. Germline values: CDR1 SSHAT, CDR2 FNYEAQ (reference sequence). The entire variable domain, with the rest obtained from reference TRBV7-7 and TRBJ2-5, is as follows: GAGVSQSPRYKVTKRGQDVTLRCDPISSHATLYWYQQALGQGPEFLTYFNYEAQPDKSGLPSDRFSAERPEGSISTLTIQRTEQRDSAMYRCASSPGTGRETQYFGPGTRLLVL.

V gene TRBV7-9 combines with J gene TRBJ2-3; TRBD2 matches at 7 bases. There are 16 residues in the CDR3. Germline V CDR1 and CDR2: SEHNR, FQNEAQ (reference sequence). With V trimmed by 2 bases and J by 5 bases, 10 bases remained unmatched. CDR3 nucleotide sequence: TGTGCCAGCAGCTTAACCCAGCGGGGAGCGGGAGATACGCAGTATTTT. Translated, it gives CASSLTQRGAGDTQYF.

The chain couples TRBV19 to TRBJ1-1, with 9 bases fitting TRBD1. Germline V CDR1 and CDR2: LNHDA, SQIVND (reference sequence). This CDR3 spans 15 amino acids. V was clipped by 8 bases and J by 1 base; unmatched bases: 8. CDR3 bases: TGTGCCAGTGCCCGGACAGGGGCTGGGAACACTGAAGCTTTCTTT. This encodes CASARTGAGNTEAFF.

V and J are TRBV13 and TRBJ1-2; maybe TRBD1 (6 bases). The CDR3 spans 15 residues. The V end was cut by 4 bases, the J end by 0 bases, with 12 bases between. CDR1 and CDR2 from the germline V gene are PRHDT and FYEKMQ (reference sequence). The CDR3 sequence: CASSSRTVANYGYTF. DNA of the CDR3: TGTGCCAGCAGCTCCCGGACAGTGGCTAACTATGGCTACACCTTC.

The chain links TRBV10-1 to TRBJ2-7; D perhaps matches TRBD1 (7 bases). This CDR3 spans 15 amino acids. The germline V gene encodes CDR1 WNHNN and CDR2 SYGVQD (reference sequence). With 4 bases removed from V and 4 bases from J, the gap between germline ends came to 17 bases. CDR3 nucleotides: TGCGCCAGCAGTGTTGGAGGGGGCGAGATTTACGAGCAGTACTTC. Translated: CASSVGGGEIYEQYF.

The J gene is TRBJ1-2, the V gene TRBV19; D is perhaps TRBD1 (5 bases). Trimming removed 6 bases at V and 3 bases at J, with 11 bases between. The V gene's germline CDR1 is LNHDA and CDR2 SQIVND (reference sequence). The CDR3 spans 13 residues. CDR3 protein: CASSPSGDYGYTF. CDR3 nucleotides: TGTGCCAGTAGCCCCTCGGGGGACTATGGCTACACCTTC.

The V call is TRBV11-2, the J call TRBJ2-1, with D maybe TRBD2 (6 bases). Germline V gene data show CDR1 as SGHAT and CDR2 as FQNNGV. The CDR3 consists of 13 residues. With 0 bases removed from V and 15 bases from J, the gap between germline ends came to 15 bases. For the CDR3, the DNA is TGTGCCAGCAGCTTAGATACGGGACTTAGACTGTTCTTC. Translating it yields CASSLDTGLRLFF.

CDR3 nucleotide sequence: TGCGCCAGCGGGACAGGGAATTCACCCCTCCACTTT. Its translation: CASGTGNSPLHF. This chain uses TRBV5-1 with TRBJ1-6; 9 bases align to TRBD1. CDR3 length equals 12 residues. The V and J ends lost 7 bases and 7 bases, in that order; junction bases with no gene match: 0. Germline loops: CDR1 SGHRS, CDR2 YFSETQ.

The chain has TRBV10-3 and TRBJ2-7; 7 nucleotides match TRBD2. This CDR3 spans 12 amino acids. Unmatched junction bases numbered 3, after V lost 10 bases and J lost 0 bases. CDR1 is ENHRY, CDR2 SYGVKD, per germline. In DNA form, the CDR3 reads TGTGCCACCAGCGGGAACTCCTACGAGCAGTACTTC. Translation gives CATSGNSYEQYF.